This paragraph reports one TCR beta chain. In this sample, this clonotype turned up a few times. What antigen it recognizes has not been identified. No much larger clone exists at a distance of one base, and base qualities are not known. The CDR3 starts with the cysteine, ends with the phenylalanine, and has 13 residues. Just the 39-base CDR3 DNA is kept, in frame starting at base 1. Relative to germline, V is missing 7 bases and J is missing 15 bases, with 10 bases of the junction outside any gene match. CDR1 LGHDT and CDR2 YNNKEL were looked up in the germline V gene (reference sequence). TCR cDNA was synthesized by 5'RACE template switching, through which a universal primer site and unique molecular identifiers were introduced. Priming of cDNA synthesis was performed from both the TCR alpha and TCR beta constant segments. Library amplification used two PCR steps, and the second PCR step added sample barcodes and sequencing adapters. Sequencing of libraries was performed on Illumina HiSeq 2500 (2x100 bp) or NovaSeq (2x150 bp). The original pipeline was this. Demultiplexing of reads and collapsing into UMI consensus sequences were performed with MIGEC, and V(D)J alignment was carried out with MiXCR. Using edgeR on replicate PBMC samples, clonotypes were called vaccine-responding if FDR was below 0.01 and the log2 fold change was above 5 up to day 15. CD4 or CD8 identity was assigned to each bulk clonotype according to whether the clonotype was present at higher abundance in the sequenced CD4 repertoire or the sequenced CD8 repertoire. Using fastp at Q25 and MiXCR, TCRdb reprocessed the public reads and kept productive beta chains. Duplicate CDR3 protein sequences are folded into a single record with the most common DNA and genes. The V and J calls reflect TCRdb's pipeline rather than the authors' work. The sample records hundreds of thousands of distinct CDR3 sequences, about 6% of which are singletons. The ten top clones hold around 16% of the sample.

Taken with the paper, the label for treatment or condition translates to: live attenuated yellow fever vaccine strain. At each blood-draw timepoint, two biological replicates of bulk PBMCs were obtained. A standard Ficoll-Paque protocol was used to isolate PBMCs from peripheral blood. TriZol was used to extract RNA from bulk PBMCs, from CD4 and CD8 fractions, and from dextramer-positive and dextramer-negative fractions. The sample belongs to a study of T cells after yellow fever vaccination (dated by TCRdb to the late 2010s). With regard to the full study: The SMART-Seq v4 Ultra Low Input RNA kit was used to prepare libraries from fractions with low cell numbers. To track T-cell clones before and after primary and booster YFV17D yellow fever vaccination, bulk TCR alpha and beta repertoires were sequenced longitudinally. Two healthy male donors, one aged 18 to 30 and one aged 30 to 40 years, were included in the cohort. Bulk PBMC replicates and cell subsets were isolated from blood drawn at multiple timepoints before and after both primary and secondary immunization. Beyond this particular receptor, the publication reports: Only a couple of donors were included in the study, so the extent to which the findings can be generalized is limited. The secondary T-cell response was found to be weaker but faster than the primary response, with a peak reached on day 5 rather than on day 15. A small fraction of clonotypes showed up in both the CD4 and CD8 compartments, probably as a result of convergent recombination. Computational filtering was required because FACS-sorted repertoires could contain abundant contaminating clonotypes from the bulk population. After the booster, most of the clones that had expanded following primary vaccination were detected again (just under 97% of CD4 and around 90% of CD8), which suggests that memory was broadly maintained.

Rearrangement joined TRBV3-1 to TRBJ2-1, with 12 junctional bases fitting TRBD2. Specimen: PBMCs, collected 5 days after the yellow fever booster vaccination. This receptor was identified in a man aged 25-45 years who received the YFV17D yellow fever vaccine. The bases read TGTGCCAGCACGACTAGCGGGAGTCTATTCTTGTTCTTC. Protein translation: CASTTSGSLFLFF.